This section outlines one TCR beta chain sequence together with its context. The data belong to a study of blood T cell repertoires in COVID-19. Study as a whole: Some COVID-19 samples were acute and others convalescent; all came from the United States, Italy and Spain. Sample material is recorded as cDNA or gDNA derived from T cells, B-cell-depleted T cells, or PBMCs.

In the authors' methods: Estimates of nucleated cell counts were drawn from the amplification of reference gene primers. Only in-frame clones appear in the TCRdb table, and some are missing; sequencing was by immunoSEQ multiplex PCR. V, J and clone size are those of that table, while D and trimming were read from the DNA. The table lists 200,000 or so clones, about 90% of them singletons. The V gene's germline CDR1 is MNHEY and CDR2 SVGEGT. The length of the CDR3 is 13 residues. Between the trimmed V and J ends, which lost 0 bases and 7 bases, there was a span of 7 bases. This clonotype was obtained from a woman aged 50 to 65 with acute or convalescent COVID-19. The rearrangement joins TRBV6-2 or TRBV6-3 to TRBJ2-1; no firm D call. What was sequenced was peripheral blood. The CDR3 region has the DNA TGTGCCAGCAGTTACTCCGAGATTAATGAGCAGTTCTTC. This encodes CASSYSEINEQFF.